The next 32 T cell receptor beta chains were all read from a single sample in a study of monozygotic twins with inflammatory bowel disease. TCRdb re-called the 5' RACE reads and catalogs CDR3 proteins one per entry, DNA excluded. The table gives approximately 330,000 distinct CDR3 sequences; the top ten clones make up under 2.5% of it. The sequencing sample was made of blood. Receptors were obtained from a human donor with ulcerative colitis or Crohn's disease, or a healthy co-twin of an affected twin (not recorded which).

This sequence joins TRBV15 and TRBJ1-5; there is no DNA to check the TCRdb D call of TRBD1. The CDR3 runs to 16 residues. Germline V gives CDR1 LNHNV, CDR2 YYDKDF (reference sequence). The CDR3 spells CATSRDDRGNNQPQHF.

The genes are TRBV6-5 and TRBJ1-2; the TRBD1 assignment by TCRdb is unverifiable without DNA. Germline lookup yields CDR1 MNHEY and CDR2 SVGAGI. The CDR3 is 15 residues long. CDR3 loop: CASSYGQGISSGYTF.

The rearrangement uses TRBV28 and TRBJ2-3; lacking DNA, the TRBD1 call made by TCRdb goes unchecked. Germline V gives CDR1 MDHEN, CDR2 SYDVKM. CDR3 length: 16 residues. CDR3 protein: CASSLAAGRGTDTQYF.

The CDR3 protein is CASSPGLPNYGYTF. J is TRBJ1-2 and V is TRBV4-3. Germline CDR1 and CDR2: LGHNA and YSLEER. The CDR3 length is 14 residues.

This chain uses TRBV4-3 with TRBJ1-1; TCRdb gives TRBD1 as the D gene, but with no DNA this cannot be confirmed. This CDR3 has 19 residues. Germline V gives CDR1 LGHNA, CDR2 YSLEER. The CDR3 region is CASSQEGGLGAGVNTEAFF.

The chain couples TRBV20-1 to TRBJ2-5; absent DNA, TCRdb's TRBD1 call cannot be checked. The CDR3 consists of 14 residues. Germline assignment: CDR1 DFQATT and CDR2 SNEGSKA (reference sequence). CDR3: CSALSQVSEETQYF.

The V call is TRBV4-1, the J call TRBJ2-1. CDR3 size: 12 residues. CDR1 is MGHRA, CDR2 YSYEKL, per germline. CDR3 region: CASSQRPTEQFF.

CDR3 sequence reads: CASSQLAGSSTGELFF. The rearrangement uses TRBV4-1 and TRBJ2-2; the TCRdb D gene call, TRBD2, has no DNA to confirm it. There are 16 residues in the CDR3. Germline V gene sequence: CDR1 MGHRA, CDR2 YSYEKL.

The chain's CDR3 is CASPQALAGGPYDEQFF. V usage is TRBV5-7 and J usage is TRBJ2-1; TCRdb's D call, TRBD2, is unchecked because there is no DNA. TRBV5-7 is placed among ORFs of uncertain function. This CDR3 region has 17 residues.

V gene TRBV5-1 combines with J gene TRBJ1-1. CDR1 SGHRS and CDR2 YFSETQ come from the germline V gene. The CDR3 sequence is 15 residues long. CDR3 region: CASSLGPDSWDGAFF.

This sequence joins TRBV3-1 and TRBJ2-6. Germline-derived CDR1 and CDR2 are LGHDT and YNNKEL (reference sequence). The CDR3 covers 15 residues. The CDR3 sequence is CASSQQGSGANDLTF. Complete variable domain (other parts from reference TRBV3-1 and TRBJ2-6): DTAVSQTPKYLVTQMGNDKSIKCEQNLGHDTMYWYKQDSKKFLKIMFSYNNKELIINETVPNRFSPKSPDKAHLNLHINSLELGDSAVYFCASSQQGSGANDLTFGAGSRLTVL.

V is TRBV15 and J is TRBJ2-3; the TRBD1 assignment by TCRdb is unverifiable without DNA. The CDR3 extends over 16 amino acids. CDR1 LNHNV and CDR2 YYDKDF come from the germline V gene (reference sequence). CDR3: CATSRGRQGNTDTQYF.

The chain recombines TRBV7-3 with TRBJ2-2; the TCRdb D gene call, TRBD2, has no DNA to confirm it. The CDR3 loop spans 16 amino acids. Germline V gene data show CDR1 as SGHTA and CDR2 as FQGTGA. CDR3 in amino acids: CASSFSSPSSTGELFF.

The chain is built from TRBV5-1 and TRBJ1-1. The germline gives CDR1 SGHRS, CDR2 YFSETQ. CDR3 length equals 15 residues. CDR3 sequence: CASSSSPDSAAEAFF. Combining the CDR3 with reference TRBV5-1 and TRBJ1-1 gives the whole variable domain KAGVTQTPRYLIKTRGQQVTLSCSPISGHRSVSWYQQTPGQGLQFLFEYFSETQRNKGNFPGRFSGRQFSNSRSEMNVSTLELGDSALYLCASSSSPDSAAEAFFGQGTRLTVV.

V usage is TRBV12-3 or TRBV12-4 and J usage is TRBJ2-2; TCRdb names TRBD1, which stays unverified in the absence of DNA. CDR3 length equals 14 residues. The CDR3 loop is CASTLGGFPGELFF.

V usage is TRBV21-1 and J usage is TRBJ2-5; checking the TCRdb D call of TRBD1 is not possible without DNA. TRBV21-1 is listed as a pseudogene. The CDR3 loop spans 17 amino acids. CDR3 sequence reads: CASSNKGRNAKGATQYF.

The chain uses TRBV2 and TRBJ2-3. Germline lookup yields CDR1 SNHLY and CDR2 FYNNEI. The CDR3 contains 14 residues. The CDR3 reads CASSGISSTDTQYF.

The rearrangement uses TRBV7-9 and TRBJ2-1. This CDR3 has 12 amino acids. The V gene's germline CDR1 is SEHNR and CDR2 FQNEAQ (reference sequence). The CDR3 loop reads CASSLSVQEQFF.

The rearrangement joins TRBV28 to TRBJ2-5; TCRdb calls TRBD2, which cannot be checked without DNA. The CDR3 contains 13 residues. Germline values: CDR1 MDHEN, CDR2 SYDVKM. CDR3 residues: CASSGGSQETQYF. Based on the CDR3 plus reference TRBV28 and TRBJ2-5, the full variable domain is DVKVTQSSRYLVKRTGEKVFLECVQDMDHENMFWYRQDPGLGLRLIYFSYDVKMKEKGDIPEGYSVSREKKERFSLILESASTNQTSMYLCASSGGSQETQYFGPGTRLLVL.

The chain recombines TRBV7-2 with TRBJ2-2; TCRdb outputs TRBD2, but without DNA this stays unchecked. This CDR3 has 15 residues. The germline CDR1 and CDR2 sequences are SGHTA and FQGNSA. CDR3 loop: CASSRQAGVAGELFF.

V is TRBV7-9 and J is TRBJ2-7; TCRdb picks TRBD1, but there is no DNA to check that call. Germline V lookup: CDR1 SEHNR, CDR2 FQNEAQ (reference sequence). The CDR3 length is 15 residues. CDR3 region: CASKPAGTAPPEQYF.

V gene TRBV24-1 combines with J gene TRBJ2-5; TCRdb outputs TRBD2, but without DNA this stays unchecked. Germline V gene lookup returns CDR1 KGHDR and CDR2 SFDVKD. The CDR3 has 18 residues. Here the CDR3 reads CATSDPTSGGFNQETQYF.

This chain connects TRBV6-5 to TRBJ2-2; TCRdb picks TRBD1, but there is no DNA to check that call. The CDR3 is made up of 16 amino acids. CDR1 and CDR2 from the germline V gene are MNHEY and SVGAGI. This CDR3 reads CASSSRGGANTGELFF.

V gene TRBV5-1 combines with J gene TRBJ1-1. Germline assignment: CDR1 SGHRS and CDR2 YFSETQ. The CDR3 loop spans 14 amino acids. The CDR3 here is CASSSTAWDTEAFF.

The chain recombines TRBV15 with TRBJ2-2; TCRdb gives TRBD2 as the D gene, but with no DNA this cannot be confirmed. There are 17 residues in the CDR3. Germline CDR1 and CDR2: LNHNV and YYDKDF (reference sequence). Here the CDR3 reads CATSRDLAALPTGELFF.

The chain uses TRBV4-2 and TRBJ2-3; TCRdb returns TRBD2, unconfirmable since there is no DNA. From germline, CDR1 is LGHNA and CDR2 YNFKEQ. The CDR3 sequence is 16 residues long. This CDR3 reads CASSQGQASGSDTQYF.

This chain connects TRBV29-1 to TRBJ1-2. CDR3 length: 11 amino acids. Germline values: CDR1 SQVTM, CDR2 ANQGSEA. The CDR3 spells CSVEGVPGYTF.

The V call is TRBV24-1, the J call TRBJ2-1; the TCRdb D gene call, TRBD1, has no DNA to confirm it. CDR3 length equals 16 residues. In germline, CDR1 is KGHDR, CDR2 SFDVKD. CDR3 residues: CATSGVAGVVYNEQFF.

V is TRBV19 and J is TRBJ2-4. The CDR3 has 13 residues. Germline assignment: CDR1 LNHDA and CDR2 SQIVND (reference sequence). This CDR3 is CASNVGAKNIQYF.

V usage is TRBV24-1 and J usage is TRBJ2-1; TCRdb names TRBD2, which stays unverified in the absence of DNA. The CDR3 is 16 residues long. Germline assignment: CDR1 KGHDR and CDR2 SFDVKD. CDR3 amino acids: CATSDPGTSFHNEQFF.

This chain uses TRBV27 with TRBJ1-2. Germline CDR1 and CDR2: MNHEY and SMNVEV (reference sequence). The CDR3 consists of 13 residues. CDR3 sequence: CASSLNSNYGYTF.

The V and J genes are TRBV7-8 and TRBJ2-5; TCRdb gives TRBD1 as the D gene, but with no DNA this cannot be confirmed. CDR3 length: 14 residues. Germline CDR1 reads SGHVS; CDR2 reads FQNEAQ. The CDR3 protein is CASSLIRGGETQYF.